A selection of T cell receptor beta chains follows, all from one sample in a study of radiation and T cells in renal cell carcinoma. TCRdb keeps only in-frame clones here, not all; method: immunoSEQ multiplex PCR. The sample shows tens of thousands of clones, 80% to 90% of them seen only once. The source was blood, collected from a patient whose treatment included radiotherapy and nephrectomy. The receptors derive from a woman in her seventies with renal cell carcinoma. CDR3s include the opening cysteine and the closing phenylalanine or tryptophan. The D gene is left open where the match is weak.

j_gene | d_gene | v_gene | CDR3aa | CDR3nt
TRBJ1-2 | . | TRBV19 | CASSMNPSGGYTF | TGTGCCAGTAGTATGAACCCTTCGGGTGGCTACACCTTC
TRBJ1-5 | . | TRBV25-1 | CASSELRGDYSNQPQHF | TGTGCCAGCAGTGAATTACGAGGGGATTATAGCAATCAGCCCCAGCATTTT
TRBJ2-4 | TRBD1 | TRBV15 | CATSFGQGKENIQYF | TGTGCCACCAGCTTTGGACAGGGGAAGGAAAACATTCAGTACTTC
TRBJ2-1 | TRBD2 | TRBV7-2 | CASSLATSGGAYNEQFF | TGTGCCAGCAGCTTAGCTACTAGCGGGGGGGCCTACAATGAGCAGTTCTTC
TRBJ2-5 | . | TRBV6-1 | CASSQMTGAETQYF | TGTGCCAGCAGTCAGATGACCGGGGCAGAGACCCAGTACTTC
TRBJ1-5 | . | TRBV6-1 | CASSEQGAFNQPQHF | TGTGCCAGCAGTGAACAAGGGGCCTTCAATCAGCCCCAGCATTTT
TRBJ2-5 | TRBD2 | TRBV7-9 | CASSLAPGLASETQYF | TGTGCCAGCAGCTTAGCTCCGGGACTAGCGTCAGAGACCCAGTACTTC
TRBJ1-2 | TRBD1 | TRBV28 | CASSLDRVTGYTF | TGTGCCAGCAGTTTAGACAGGGTTACTGGCTACACCTTC
TRBJ2-5 | TRBD2 | TRBV4-1 | CASSRLAGSQETQYF | TGCGCCAGCAGCCGCCTAGCGGGGTCCCAAGAGACCCAGTACTTC
TRBJ1-1 | . | TRBV12-5 | CASALREAEAFF | TGTGCTAGTGCTCTCAGGGAGGCTGAAGCTTTCTTT